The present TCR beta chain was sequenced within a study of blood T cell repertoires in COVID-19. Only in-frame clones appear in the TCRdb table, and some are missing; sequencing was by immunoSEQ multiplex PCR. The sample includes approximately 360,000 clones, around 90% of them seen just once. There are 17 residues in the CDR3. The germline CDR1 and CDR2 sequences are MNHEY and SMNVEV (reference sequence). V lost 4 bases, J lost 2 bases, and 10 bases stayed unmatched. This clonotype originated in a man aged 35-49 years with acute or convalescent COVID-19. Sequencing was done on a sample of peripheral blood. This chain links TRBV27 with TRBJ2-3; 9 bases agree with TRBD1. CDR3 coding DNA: TGTGCCAGCAGTTCAACACCGGGACAGGGAGACACAGATACGCAGTATTTT. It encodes CASSSTPGQGDTDTQYF.